The 23 T cell receptor beta chains below were found in one sample sequenced in a study of OX40 agonist ivuxolimab in advanced cancers. The method was immunoSEQ multiplex PCR; TCRdb's version includes in-frame clones alone and lacks a portion of them. The sample records tens of thousands of clones, roughly 92% being singletons. The input for sequencing was CD4+ or CD8+ T cells sorted from blood, taken in a trial of the OX40 agonist ivuxolimab. The receptor source for this set is an adult with an advanced solid tumor such as melanoma, head and neck, liver or kidney cancer.

The chain recombines TRBV13 with TRBJ1-1; TRBD1 aligns across 7 bases. The CDR3 runs 14 residues. The germline CDR1 and CDR2 sequences are PRHDT and FYEKMQ (reference sequence). After removal of 1 base from V and 7 bases from J, the junction contained 6 bases not matched to a gene. CDR3 DNA sequence: TGTGCCAGCAGCTTAGATCGGGACAGACTTGAAGCTTTCTTT. The encoded protein is CASSLDRDRLEAFF.

A remark on this clone: This sample includes further DNA sequences coding for the same CDR3. V is TRBV7-8 and J is TRBJ1-5, with D tentatively TRBD1 (6 bases). The germline V gene encodes CDR1 SGHVS and CDR2 FQNEAQ. Between the trimmed V and J ends, which lost 4 bases and 1 base, there was a span of 14 bases. This CDR3 spans 16 amino acids. Here the CDR3 DNA reads TGTGCCAGCAGCTCAGGGGCCCTAAGAAGCAATCAGCCCCAGCATTTT. Its translation is CASSSGALRSNQPQHF.

This chain uses TRBV5-4 with TRBJ1-1; 9 bases are a match to TRBD1. The germline V gene encodes CDR1 SGHNT and CDR2 YYREEE (reference sequence). Trimming removed 5 bases from V and 3 bases from J; junction bases left unmatched: 8. CDR3 length equals 15 residues. CDR3 nucleotide sequence: TGTGCCAGCAGACGAATACAGGGGGCTGACACTGAAGCTTTCTTT. Protein sequence: CASRRIQGADTEAFF. The whole variable domain, remainder taken from reference TRBV5-4 and TRBJ1-1, is ETGVTQSPTHLIKTRGQQVTLRCSSQSGHNTVSWYQQALGQGPQFIFQYYREEENGRGNFPPRFSGLQFPNYSSELNVNALELDDSALYLCASRRIQGADTEAFFGQGTRLTVV.

This clone was seen just once. The rearrangement joins TRBV5-1 to TRBJ2-7; TRBD2 matches at 10 bases. The CDR3 totals 14 residues. Germline CDR1 reads SGHRS; CDR2 reads YFSETQ. V was pared by 2 bases and J by 4 bases, with 3 bases of the junction left unmatched. CDR3 in amino acids: CASSLAGGGYEQYF. The CDR3 DNA reads as TGCGCCAGCAGCTTAGCGGGAGGGGGGTACGAGCAGTACTTC.

The chain joins TRBV18 to TRBJ2-2; D unresolved. The CDR3 runs to 15 residues. Per germline, CDR1 KGHSH and CDR2 LQKENI. The germline V and J ends were trimmed by 6 bases and 0 bases, with 11 bases remaining between them. CDR3 amino acids: CASSRDKTNTGELFF. CDR3 bases: TGTGCCAGCTCCCGTGACAAAACGAACACCGGGGAGCTGTTTTTT.

V is TRBV5-6 and J is TRBJ1-2; D remains ambiguous. V dropped 5 bases and J dropped 2 bases, with 10 bases sitting between them. Germline CDR1 SGHDT, CDR2 YYEEEE. This CDR3 is built from 13 residues. The CDR3 DNA is TGTGCCAGCAGTCCGACTGGAAACTATGGCTACACCTTC. Residues: CASSPTGNYGYTF.

The chain uses TRBV10-3 and TRBJ1-5, with TRBD1 matching over 8 bases. Trimming cost V 6 bases and J 1 base; bases outside gene matches: 11. Germline loops: CDR1 ENHRY, CDR2 SYGVKD. The length of the CDR3 is 17 residues. The CDR3 is CAISPGQGKISNQPQHF. The CDR3 DNA follows: TGTGCCATCAGCCCTGGACAGGGAAAAATAAGCAATCAGCCCCAGCATTTT.

This clone has a single count. The chain recombines TRBV6-1 with TRBJ1-1, with unresolved D. CDR3 length: 12 residues. V was trimmed by 0 bases and J by 7 bases, leaving 6 bases between them. CDR1 is MNHNS and CDR2 is SASEGT in the germline V gene. The CDR3 loop reads CASSEALYEAFF. The DNA of the CDR3 is TGTGCCAGCAGTGAAGCCCTCTATGAAGCTTTCTTT.

The V and J genes are TRBV29-1 and TRBJ2-5, with TRBD2 matching 8 bases. The CDR3 loop spans 15 amino acids. V trimming: 5 bases; J trimming: 4 bases; junction bases outside the gene matches: 12. Germline V gene sequence: CDR1 SQVTM, CDR2 ANQGSEA. CDR3 in amino acids: CSVRDGRVFRETQYF. The DNA of the CDR3 is TGCAGCGTTAGGGACGGGAGGGTTTTCCGAGAGACCCAGTACTTC.

V is TRBV30 and J is TRBJ1-5, with no clear D. Germline V gene lookup returns CDR1 GTSNPN and CDR2 SVGIG (reference sequence). There are 13 residues in the CDR3. The V gene lost 2 bases and the J gene lost 5 bases, with 10 bases spanning the gap. CDR3 nucleotides: TGTGCCTGGAGTTTACAGACTTATCAGCCCCAGCATTTT. Its translation: CAWSLQTYQPQHF.

This sequence joins TRBV19 and TRBJ2-3, with 10 bases matching TRBD2. The length of the CDR3 is 17 residues. V lost 4 bases and J lost 0; bases outside the gene matches: 7. Per the germline V gene, CDR1 is LNHDA and CDR2 is SQIVND (reference sequence). CDR3 in DNA: TGTGCCAGTAGTAGCTCAGGACTAGCGGAGAGCACAGATACGCAGTATTTT. This translates into CASSSSGLAESTDTQYF.

V usage is TRBV6-5 and J usage is TRBJ1-5; no firm D call. Germline loops: CDR1 MNHEY, CDR2 SVGAGI. Trimming shortened V by 6 bases and J by 5 bases, and 11 bases separated the two germline ends. This CDR3 spans 13 amino acids. The CDR3 nucleotides read TGTGCCAGCAGGAGTGCGGTCGATCAGCCCCAGCATTTT. It specifies CASRSAVDQPQHF.

The rearrangement links TRBV19 to TRBJ2-2; 7 bases align to TRBD1. J was trimmed by 5 bases and V by 4 bases; bases with no gene match: 13. This CDR3 has 17 amino acids. Germline V CDR1 and CDR2: LNHDA, SQIVND (reference sequence). The CDR3 nucleotides are TGTGCCAGTAGTACCCTCCCGACAGGGATGGGGACCGGGGAGCTGTTTTTT. This codes for CASSTLPTGMGTGELFF.

This clone is a singleton in its sample. The V gene is TRBV27, the J gene TRBJ1-4; D remains ambiguous. CDR3 length: 14 residues. V lost 4 bases and J lost 8, with 14 bases in between. Germline V gives CDR1 MNHEY, CDR2 SMNVEV (reference sequence). CDR3 region: CASSSIPLGEKLFF. The CDR3 nucleotides are TGTGCCAGCAGTTCGATCCCATTGGGGGAAAAACTGTTTTTT.

The V and J genes are TRBV19 and TRBJ2-3, with D possibly being TRBD2 (5 bases). Per the germline V gene, CDR1 is LNHDA and CDR2 is SQIVND (reference sequence). The CDR3 totals 15 residues. The V end was cut by 5 bases, the J end by 7 bases, with 19 bases between. CDR3 bases: TGTGCCAGTAGTCATTGGGAGTTGGGGAAACATACGCAGTATTTT. It translates to CASSHWELGKHTQYF.

The chain is built from TRBV11-2 and TRBJ1-2, with 10 bases aligning to TRBD1. The germline V gene encodes CDR1 SGHAT and CDR2 FQNNGV. V lost 2 bases and J lost 5; bases outside the gene matches: 8. CDR3 length equals 16 residues. The DNA for the CDR3 is TGTGCCAGCAGCTTAACTAGACAGGGGGCCGGTTATGGCTACACCTTC. Its translation is CASSLTRQGAGYGYTF. Looking up the rest from reference TRBV11-2 and TRBJ1-2 gives the full variable domain: EAGVAQSPRYKIIEKRQSVAFWCNPISGHATLYWYQQILGQGPKLLIQFQNNGVVDDSQLPKDRFSAERLKGVDSTLKIQPAKLEDSAVYLCASSLTRQGAGYGYTFGSGTRLTVV.

V is TRBV6-5 and J is TRBJ2-7; TRBD2 matches 11 bases. Germline lookup yields CDR1 MNHEY and CDR2 SVGAGI. Trimming cost V 6 bases and J 2 bases; bases outside gene matches: 6. The CDR3 runs 15 residues. CDR3 sequence reads: CASSTPSGGTYEQYF. The CDR3 DNA reads as TGTGCCAGCAGCACCCCTAGCGGGGGGACCTACGAGCAGTACTTC.

The chain is built from TRBV5-1 and TRBJ2-3, with 10 bases that match TRBD2. The CDR3 has 16 residues. The germline V gene has CDR1 SGHRS and CDR2 YFSETQ. With 0 bases clipped from V and 4 bases from J, the junction kept 5 bases outside the gene matches. CDR3 nucleotides: TGCGCCAGCAGCTTGGCTCCTAGCGGGAGTTCAGATACGCAGTATTTT. Protein product: CASSLAPSGSSDTQYF.

V is TRBV30 and J is TRBJ2-5; no clear D gene. CDR1 and CDR2 from the germline V gene are GTSNPN and SVGIG (reference sequence). Trimming stripped 0 bases from V and 4 bases from J, with 9 bases between. The CDR3 consists of 13 residues. The CDR3 nucleotides are TGTGCCTGGAGTGTACTCTCCGGAGAGACCCAGTACTTC. Amino acid sequence: CAWSVLSGETQYF.

The gene calls are TRBV6-1 and TRBJ1-1; no clear D. The CDR3 runs to 13 residues. Germline V gene lookup returns CDR1 MNHNS and CDR2 SASEGT. V shed 4 bases and J shed 2 bases, with 8 bases lying between them. CDR3 protein: CASSVQPNTEAFF. CDR3 nucleotide sequence: TGTGCCAGCAGTGTTCAGCCCAACACTGAAGCTTTCTTT.

This chain connects TRBV5-4 to TRBJ2-1; D is unresolved. From germline, CDR1 is SGHNT and CDR2 YYREEE (reference sequence). V gave up 4 bases and J gave up 2 bases, with 13 bases separating them. The CDR3 runs 15 residues. The chain's CDR3 is CASSPRTPPYNEQFF. For the CDR3, the DNA is TGTGCCAGCAGCCCCCGGACCCCCCCCTACAATGAGCAGTTCTTC.

The V call is TRBV18, the J call TRBJ2-6; no firm D call. With 0 bases removed from V and 4 bases from J, the gap between germline ends came to 10 bases. The length of the CDR3 is 16 residues. Germline V gene lookup returns CDR1 KGHSH and CDR2 LQKENI. The CDR3 is CASSPPEGSGANVLTF. Written as DNA, the CDR3 is TGTGCCAGCTCACCACCAGAAGGGTCCGGGGCCAACGTCCTGACTTTC.

V is TRBV18 and J is TRBJ2-2; a possible D gene is TRBD2 (6 bases). Trimming took off 2 bases at V and 1 base at J, with 11 bases between the two ends. The CDR3 has 16 residues. The germline CDR1 and CDR2 sequences are KGHSH and LQKENI. The CDR3 sequence: CASSPFLAMNTGELFF. DNA of the CDR3: TGTGCCAGCTCACCATTCCTAGCGATGAACACCGGGGAGCTGTTTTTT.